In its sample, the clone carrying this TCR beta chain was seen many times. Its antigen is currently unknown. These data come from a study of neurological immune-mediated disorders. Broader study findings: Patients with HTLV-1-associated myelopathy showed the most TCR clonal expansion. Those with multiple sclerosis showed the least, falling below healthy controls.

CDR1 is MDHEN and CDR2 is SYDVKM in the germline V gene. The CDR3 loop spans 13 amino acids. V dropped 5 bases and J dropped 1 base, with 9 bases sitting between them. 5'RACE with 10-nucleotide random UMIs generated the cDNA. In every sequencing run, more than 170 million TCR-beta sequences were generated from 15-18 subjects. From the 5' RACE reads, TCRdb called clonotypes with MiXCR, one entry per CDR3 protein. The sample yields 20,000 to 30,000 distinct CDR3 sequences, more than 6% seen once. This clonotype originated in a woman between 35 and 50 years old in good health. The V call is TRBV28, the J call TRBJ2-7; D is possibly TRBD2 (5 bases). The specimen was PBMCs. The CDR3 region is CASSEGNSYEQYF. The CDR3, as DNA: TGTGCCAGCAGTGAGGGAAATTCCTACGAGCAGTACTTC.